These T cell receptor beta chains were read from a single sample in a study of T cells in Graves' hyperthyroidism and ophthalmopathy. Each CDR3 protein is one row after TCRdb ran MiXCR on the multiplex PCR reads. The table has about 700,000 distinct CDR3 sequences, around 13% seen once. The sequencing input was blood. The receptor source for this set is a woman under 30 with Graves' hyperthyroidism. Each CDR3 is given with its conserved first and last residue. D genes are given only for firm matches. Clone size is shown for a subset of rows, as once, few, many or a class of expanded clone.

v_gene	abundance	j_gene	d_gene	CDR3nt	CDR3aa
TRBV9	many	TRBJ1-1	TRBD1	TGTGCCAGCAGCGCCCGGGACAGGGGGCAACCCTGGTTACACACTGAAGCTTTCTTT	CASSARDRGQPWLHTEAFF
TRBV6-2/TRBV6-3	many	TRBJ2-2	TRBD2	TGTGCCAGCAGTTACTCGTGGACTAGCGGGAGATTGAACACCGGGGAGCTGTTTTTT	CASSYSWTSGRLNTGELFF
TRBV29-1	NA	TRBJ1-2	NA	TGCAGCGTGGACCACCAGGGAGCCGTCGGCTATGGCTACACCTTC	CSVDHQGAVGYGYTF
TRBV20-1	NA	TRBJ2-1	TRBD2	TGCAGTGCGGGGACTAGCGGCTACAATGAGCAGTTCTTC	CSAGTSGYNEQFF
TRBV20-1	many	TRBJ2-1	NA	TGCAGTGCTGGCTCGGGTATCTCCTACAATGAGCAGTTCTTC	CSAGSGISYNEQFF
TRBV5-8	many	TRBJ2-5	NA	TGTGCCAGCAGCCCACTGTCGGCAGGCCAAGAGACCCAGTACTTC	CASSPLSAGQETQYF
TRBV29-1	many	TRBJ2-3	NA	TGCAGCGGGGACGGGAGTGGCACAGATACGCAGTATTTT	CSGDGSGTDTQYF
TRBV24-1	NA	TRBJ2-1	NA	TGTGCCACCAGTGATTTCAATGAGCAGTTCTTC	CATSDFNEQFF
TRBV7-2	many	TRBJ2-1	NA	TGTGCCAGCAGCTCGAGGGGGGCTACTGGAAACAATGAGCAGTTCTTC	CASSSRGATGNNEQFF
TRBV6-2/TRBV6-3	NA	TRBJ2-1	TRBD2	TGTGCCAGCAGCTTAAGCGGGAGGGGTGACAATGAGCAGTTCTTC	CASSLSGRGDNEQFF
TRBV4-1	NA	TRBJ2-1	NA	TGCGCCAGCAGCCAAGGGGGACACTTGAGATACAATGAGCAGTTCTTC	CASSQGGHLRYNEQFF